The 4 T cell receptor beta chains reported below all come from one sample, sequenced in a study of T cell responses to AZD1222 COVID-19 vaccine. Measured with immunoSEQ multiplex PCR; TCRdb has only the in-frame clones, and not every one. The sample contains 200,000 to 250,000 clones, roughly 94% of which appear only once. Sample: peripheral blood, taken 28 days after the second dose of the MenACWY control vaccine. The receptors derive from an adult who received the MenACWY meningococcal vaccine as a control.

The CDR3 DNA follows: TGTGCCAGCAGCCAAGACACAGGGGGCTCGGACACCGGGGAGCTGTTTTTT. The encoded protein is CASSQDTGGSDTGELFF. V usage is TRBV4-2 and J usage is TRBJ2-2; 9 bases are shared with TRBD1. CDR1 and CDR2 from the germline V gene are LGHNA and YNFKEQ. J gave up 3 bases and V 0 bases, and 5 bases lay outside the gene matches. The CDR3 has 17 amino acids.

The chain couples TRBV7-3 to TRBJ1-3; D is uncertain. V was shortened by 3 bases and J by 5 bases, with 11 bases between the two germline ends. The CDR3 totals 14 residues. Germline assignment: CDR1 SGHTA and CDR2 FQGTGA. The CDR3 protein is CASSFGSHRNTIYF. The CDR3 DNA is TGTGCCAGCAGCTTCGGGAGCCATAGAAACACCATATATTTT.

The chain is built from TRBV6-5 and TRBJ2-2, with D possibly being TRBD2 (6 bases). Trimming removed 7 bases from V and 5 bases from J, with 11 bases in between. The CDR3 covers 13 residues. From germline, CDR1 is MNHEY and CDR2 SVGAGI. The chain's CDR3 is CASTRRETGELFF. The CDR3 DNA is TGTGCCAGCACCCGACGGGAGACCGGGGAGCTGTTTTTT.

The rearrangement uses TRBV27 and TRBJ2-2; the D call may be TRBD1 or TRBD2 (6 bases each). Trimming pared 4 bases from V and 7 bases from J, leaving 13 bases between. The CDR3 consists of 14 residues. The V gene's germline CDR1 is MNHEY and CDR2 SMNVEV (reference sequence). CDR3 loop: CASSSRGEDGELFF. CDR3 DNA: TGTGCCAGCAGTTCGAGGGGGGAAGACGGGGAGCTGTTTTTT.